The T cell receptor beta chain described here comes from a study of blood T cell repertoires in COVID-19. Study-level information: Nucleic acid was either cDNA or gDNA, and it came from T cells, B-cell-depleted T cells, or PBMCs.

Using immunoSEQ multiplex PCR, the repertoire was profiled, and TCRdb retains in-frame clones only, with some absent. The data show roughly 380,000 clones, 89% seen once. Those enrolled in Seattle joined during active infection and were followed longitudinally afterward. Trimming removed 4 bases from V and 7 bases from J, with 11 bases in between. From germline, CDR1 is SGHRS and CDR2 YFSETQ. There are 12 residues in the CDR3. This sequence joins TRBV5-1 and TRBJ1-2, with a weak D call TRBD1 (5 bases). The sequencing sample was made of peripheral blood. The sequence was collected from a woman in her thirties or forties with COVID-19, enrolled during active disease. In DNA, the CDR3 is TGCGCCAGCAGCCTGCGAAGGGGTGGCTACACCTTC. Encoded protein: CASSLRRGGYTF.